The clone carrying this TCR beta chain was picked up one time. The data were taken from a study of CD8 T cells in Susac syndrome. The RNA, about 0.5 to 1 ug, was put through reverse transcription using random hexamers. From the immunoSEQ multiplex PCR reads, TCRdb called clonotypes with MiXCR, one entry per CDR3 protein. The sample records approximately 300,000 distinct CDR3 sequences, around 89% being singletons. Sequencing input: CD8+ T cells from PBMCs. The receptor's source is a human donor with multiple sclerosis.

In DNA form, the CDR3 reads TGTGCCAGTAGTCCCCGGGACTTTCTGAACTATGGCTACACCTTC. This sequence encodes CASSPRDFLNYGYTF. V gene TRBV19 combines with J gene TRBJ1-2; perhaps TRBD1 as D (5 bases). The germline gives CDR1 LNHDA, CDR2 SQIVND (reference sequence). CDR3 length equals 15 residues. Trimming cost V 5 bases and J 2 bases, with 15 bases left between them. Drawing the rest from reference TRBV19 and TRBJ1-2, the complete variable domain is DGGITQSPKYLFRKEGQNVTLSCEQNLNHDAMYWYRQDPGQGLRLIYYSQIVNDFQKGDIAEGYSVSREKKESFPLTVTSAQKNPTAFYLCASSPRDFLNYGYTFGSGTRLTVV.